This T cell receptor beta chain was profiled in a study of shared clonotypes between healthy human individuals. This clone was detected many times. Antigen specificity is unknown. The same CDR3 also results from other DNA sequences found in this sample. General study results and limits: Naive subsets typically showed greater estimated richness than memory subsets.

The CDR3 sequence is 15 residues long. The V end lost 6 bases, the J end lost 2 bases, and 17 bases lay between the germline ends. The germline gives CDR1 ENHRY, CDR2 SYGVKD. The authors distributed each subset's genomic DNA evenly over several immunoSEQ plates. Replicate PCRs run on sorted subsets employed roughly 190 ng DNA, 25,000 to 35,000 T cell genomes. Repertoires were generated with immunoSEQ multiplex PCR, while TCRdb's copy carries only in-frame clones and drops some. The sample lists about 1.1 million clones; roughly 74% were seen once. The sequence was collected from a man between 18 and 29 years old in good health. Some clones in this sample may be carry-over from other donors' samples. Sequenced input: memory CD4+ T cells from PBMCs. The subset here: CD45RA-negative fraction. This sequence joins TRBV10-3 and TRBJ2-7; D might be TRBD1 or TRBD2, each matching 5 bases. The CDR3, as DNA: TGTGCCATCAGGCAGGGTCCCGGACTTGCCTACGAGCAGTACTTC. Its protein product is CAIRQGPGLAYEQYF.